Listed below are T cell receptor beta chains from one sample, sequenced in a study of blood T cell repertoires in COVID-19. Method: immunoSEQ multiplex PCR; TCRdb's copy keeps in-frame clones and lacks some. Here the sample spans around 270,000 clones, around 82% being singletons. Sequencing used peripheral blood. Receptors were obtained from a human donor with COVID-19, enrolled during active disease. The donor label of this sample is uncertain. CDR3s include the opening cysteine and the closing phenylalanine or tryptophan. A D gene is named only where the DNA matches it firmly. Size tells how often a clone was seen (once, few, many) or the class of an expanded clone, and some rows leave it out.

J | V | size | D | DNA | CDR3
TRBJ2-7 | TRBV7-2 | NA | NA | TGTGCCAGCAGCCTAGTGGGGGGGCCGACCTACGAGCAGTACTTC | CASSLVGGPTYEQYF
TRBJ1-2 | TRBV19 | NA | TRBD1 | TGTGCCAGTAGTCCCATAGGGACAGAAAGCTTCTATGGCTACACCTTC | CASSPIGTESFYGYTF
TRBJ2-5 | TRBV5-1 | NA | TRBD1 | TGCGCCAGCAGCTCGGGGCTACAGGGGCTGTCGGGAGAGACCCAGTACTTC | CASSSGLQGLSGETQYF
TRBJ1-1 | TRBV20-1 | NA | TRBD1 | TGCAGTGCTGGTGGAACAGACAGGGGGAACACTGAAGCTTTCTTT | CSAGGTDRGNTEAFF
TRBJ1-2 | TRBV27 | NA | TRBD1 | TGTGCCAGCAGTTCCAACCCCCGGGACAGCTACTTTACTAACTATGGCTACACCTTC | CASSSNPRDSYFTNYGYTF
TRBJ1-1 | TRBV19 | many | NA | TGTGCCAGTAGTATATGGGCAGGGACTGGCGCTGAAGCTTTCTTT | CASSIWAGTGAEAFF
TRBJ2-7 | TRBV19 | NA | TRBD2 | TGTGCCAGTAGTTATTCAGCGGGACCTCCCTACGAGCAGTACTTC | CASSYSAGPPYEQYF
TRBJ1-2 | TRBV6-5 | NA | NA | TGTGCCAGCAGCCGACAGTTCCTTGATGGCTACACCTTC | CASSRQFLDGYTF
TRBJ1-3 | TRBV5-1 | NA | TRBD1 | TGCGCCAGCAGCTTGGGACAGGGCGGTGGAAACACCATATATTTT | CASSLGQGGGNTIYF
TRBJ1-2 | TRBV19 | NA | NA | TGTGCCAGTAGTAATGCCAATACAGGATATGGCTACACCTTC | CASSNANTGYGYTF
TRBJ1-2 | TRBV5-4 | NA | NA | TGTGCCAGCAGCTTGGACAGGGACTATGGCTACACCTTC | CASSLDRDYGYTF
TRBJ2-1 | TRBV10-1 | NA | TRBD2 | TGCGCCAGCAGCTTTGGGCTAGCGGGAGGCGATGAGCAGTTCTTC | CASSFGLAGGDEQFF
TRBJ2-2 | TRBV5-1 | NA | NA | TGCGCCAGCAGTGAGAACGCGAACACCGGGGAGCTGTTTTTT | CASSENANTGELFF
TRBJ1-5 | TRBV18 | NA | NA | TGTGCCAGCTCACGACGGACAGAGGGAAGCAATCAGCCCCAGCATTTT | CASSRRTEGSNQPQHF
TRBJ2-1 | TRBV6-6 | once | NA | TGTGCCAGCAGTCTCTCCGGGGTCGATAGCTCCTACAATGAGCAGTTCTTC | CASSLSGVDSSYNEQFF
TRBJ2-7 | TRBV11-3 | once | TRBD2 | TGTGCCAGCAGCTTCGGAAGGGAGGGCACCGAGCAGTACTTC | CASSFGREGTEQYF
TRBJ2-2 | TRBV19 | NA | NA | TGTGCCAGCTCCTCGGCGGGCGCCGGGGAGCTGTTTTTT | CASSSAGAGELFF
TRBJ1-5 | TRBV19 | NA | NA | TGTGCCAGTAGTATTCTAGGCAGGGAAGGCAATCAGCCCCAGCATTTT | CASSILGREGNQPQHF
TRBJ1-2 | TRBV6-6 | once | NA | TGTGCCAGCAGTATGGGGGGTAACTATGGCTACACCTTC | CASSMGGNYGYTF
TRBJ1-1 | TRBV6-2/TRBV6-3 | NA | NA | TGTGCCAGCAGTTATCCCTCTTACGGGGGTCGGACGAACACTGAAGCTTTCTTT | CASSYPSYGGRTNTEAFF
TRBJ2-3 | TRBV27 | NA | TRBD2 | TGTGCTTCAGGCGGGGGTCAGGTTCCGCAGTATTTT | CASGGGQVPQYF
TRBJ1-1 | TRBV11-2 | NA | TRBD1 | TGTGCCAGCAGCTTCCGGGACAGGGGGGACACTGAAGCTTTCTTT | CASSFRDRGDTEAFF
TRBJ2-5 | TRBV29-1 | NA | NA | TGCAGCGTTGACAGGTCACAAGAGACCCAGTACTTC | CSVDRSQETQYF
TRBJ1-2 | TRBV27 | NA | TRBD1 | TGTGCCAGCAGCCGCACAGGGGGCTATGGCTACACCTTC | CASSRTGGYGYTF
TRBJ2-5 | TRBV2 | NA | TRBD2 | TGTGCCAGCAGGAGGGGGACTAGCGGGAGGACGTACCAAGAGACCCAGTACTTC | CASRRGTSGRTYQETQYF
TRBJ1-3 | TRBV5-1 | once | NA | TGCGCCAGCAGCGCTAAACCCGGGGAGCGTGGAAACACCATATATTTT | CASSAKPGERGNTIYF
TRBJ1-1 | TRBV7-3 | NA | TRBD1 | TGTGCCAGCAGCTTAACCGGGACAGGGAACACTGAAGCTTTCTTT | CASSLTGTGNTEAFF
TRBJ1-2 | TRBV28 | NA | TRBD1 | TGTGCCAGCATCCCACAGGGGGCAGGTGGCTACACCTTC | CASIPQGAGGYTF
TRBJ1-2 | TRBV5-1 | NA | NA | TGCGCCAGCATTCCATCAACAGGCGCCAACTATGGCTACACCTTC | CASIPSTGANYGYTF
TRBJ2-3 | TRBV2 | NA | TRBD2 | TGTGCCAGCAGGAGGGTAGGGACTAGCGGGTTGGCAGATACGCAGTATTTT | CASRRVGTSGLADTQYF
TRBJ2-2 | TRBV5-4 | NA | NA | TGTGCCAGCAGCTTGCGGGGGAGTCGGGCCGGGGAGCTGTTTTTT | CASSLRGSRAGELFF
TRBJ2-1 | TRBV19 | NA | NA | TGTGCCAGTAGTATACTGAGCGGTGGCAATGAGCAGTTCTTC | CASSILSGGNEQFF
TRBJ2-1 | TRBV7-2 | NA | TRBD2 | TGTGCCAGCAGCCCCGGGACTAGCGGGAGAGAGGAGCAGTTCTTC | CASSPGTSGREEQFF
TRBJ2-7 | TRBV7-2 | NA | NA | TGTGCCAGCAGTCCCCGCCTAGGGGGGGGCGAGCAGTACTTC | CASSPRLGGGEQYF
TRBJ2-3 | TRBV5-4 | NA | TRBD1 | TGTGCCAGCAGCTTGGACAGGGGGCGCGGAACAGATACGCAGTATTTT | CASSLDRGRGTDTQYF
TRBJ2-3 | TRBV11-2 | NA | NA | TGTGCCAGCAGCGGGCAGGGGACGCACACAGATACGCAGTATTTT | CASSGQGTHTDTQYF
TRBJ2-3 | TRBV9 | once | TRBD2 | TGTGCCAGCAGCTCCAGGCCCACTAGCGGGAGTTTCTTATCAGATACGCAGTATTTT | CASSSRPTSGSFLSDTQYF
TRBJ2-7 | TRBV7-7 | NA | NA | TGTGCTAGCAGCTCCAACCCCGGTCCGACCTACGAGCAGTACTTC | CASSSNPGPTYEQYF